This T cell receptor (beta chain) is from a study of blood T cell repertoires in COVID-19. The assay was immunoSEQ multiplex PCR, and TCRdb's table has in-frame clones only and misses some. The data contain some 110,000 clones, 75% to 90% of them singletons. This CDR3 spans 13 amino acids. With 3 bases removed from V and 0 bases from J, the gap between germline ends came to 6 bases. Per the germline V gene, CDR1 is SGDLS and CDR2 is YYNGEE. The receptor was derived from a human donor in a cohort sampled during active COVID-19. This chain links TRBV9 with TRBJ1-1; maybe TRBD1 (6 bases). The sequenced material came from peripheral blood. CDR3 sequence reads: CASSGQVNTEAFF. The CDR3 bases are TGTGCCAGCAGCGGACAGGTGAACACTGAAGCTTTCTTT.